This T cell receptor (beta chain) was sequenced for a study of blood T cell repertoires in COVID-19. Background on the study: Material from acute and convalescent COVID-19 was sourced from the United States, Italy and Spain.

Original processing methods: Quantification of nucleated cells was approximated via reference gene primer amplification. TCRdb keeps only in-frame clones here, not all; method: immunoSEQ multiplex PCR. V and J calls plus clone size are reproduced from that table; the DNA served to infer D and trimming. The table lists 130,000 to 150,000 clones, around 81% of them singletons. The CDR3 has 13 residues. V lost 8 bases, J lost 5 bases, and 16 bases lay in between. Germline CDR1 and CDR2: LGHDT and YNNKEL (reference sequence). The source of this sequence is a woman aged 45-59 years with acute or convalescent COVID-19. V is TRBV3-1 (or the pseudogene TRBV3-2) and J is TRBJ2-7; a weak D match, TRBD1 (5 bases). Sequencing was done on a sample of peripheral blood. CDR3 sequence reads: CASSRLSGNEQYF. For the CDR3, the DNA is TGTGCCAGCTCCCGGCTATCAGGGAACGAGCAGTACTTC.